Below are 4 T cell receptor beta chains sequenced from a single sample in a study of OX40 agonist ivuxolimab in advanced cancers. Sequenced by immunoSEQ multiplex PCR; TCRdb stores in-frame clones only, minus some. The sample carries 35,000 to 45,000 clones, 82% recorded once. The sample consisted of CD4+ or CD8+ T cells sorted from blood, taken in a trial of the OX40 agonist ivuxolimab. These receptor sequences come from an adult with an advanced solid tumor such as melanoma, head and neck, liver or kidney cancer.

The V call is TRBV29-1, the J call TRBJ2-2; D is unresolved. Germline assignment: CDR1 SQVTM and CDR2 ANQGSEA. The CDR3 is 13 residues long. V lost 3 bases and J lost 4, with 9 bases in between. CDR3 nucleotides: TGCAGCGTTGATCACCGTGGCACCGGGGAGCTGTTTTTT. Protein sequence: CSVDHRGTGELFF.

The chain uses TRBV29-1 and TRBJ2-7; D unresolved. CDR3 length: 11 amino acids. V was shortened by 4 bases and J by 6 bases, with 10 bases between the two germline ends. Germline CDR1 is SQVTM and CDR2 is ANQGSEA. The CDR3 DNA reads TGCAGCGTTGTGGTTCTGAGCGAGCAGTACTTC. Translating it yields CSVVVLSEQYF.

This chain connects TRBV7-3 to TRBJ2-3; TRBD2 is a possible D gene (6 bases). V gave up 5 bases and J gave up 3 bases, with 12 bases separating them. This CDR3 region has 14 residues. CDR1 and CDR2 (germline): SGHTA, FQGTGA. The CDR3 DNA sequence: TGTGCCAGCAGCCGGGGACTCTTTACAGATACGCAGTATTTT. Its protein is CASSRGLFTDTQYF.

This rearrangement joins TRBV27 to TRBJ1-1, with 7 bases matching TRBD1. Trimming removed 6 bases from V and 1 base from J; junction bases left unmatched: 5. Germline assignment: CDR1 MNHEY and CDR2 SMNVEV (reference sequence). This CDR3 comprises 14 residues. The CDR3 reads CASRTGYGNTEAFF. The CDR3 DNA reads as TGTGCCAGCAGGACAGGGTACGGGAACACTGAAGCTTTCTTT.